The sequence of this TCR beta chain was determined in a study of shared clonotypes between healthy human individuals. Terminally differentiated effector memory CD45RA+ cells were excluded from the naive CD8 cells, which were CD45RO-negative and positively selected for CCR7. The germline gives CDR1 MNHNS, CDR2 SASEGT. The CDR3 consists of 15 residues. The junction had 3 bases not matched to a gene; V was cut back by 1 base and J by 1 base. Only in-frame clones appear in the TCRdb table, and some are missing; sequencing was by immunoSEQ multiplex PCR. Among about 680,000 clones listed, about 91% were seen once.

The clonotype was recovered from a man aged 25 to 45 in good health. Sequencing was carried out using naive CD8+ T cells sorted from blood. The chain has TRBV6-1 and TRBJ1-1; 7 bases fit TRBD1. CDR3 in DNA: TGTGCCAGCAGTGAAGGTCAGGGGGGGAACACTGAAGCTTTCTTT. It yields the protein CASSEGQGGNTEAFF.